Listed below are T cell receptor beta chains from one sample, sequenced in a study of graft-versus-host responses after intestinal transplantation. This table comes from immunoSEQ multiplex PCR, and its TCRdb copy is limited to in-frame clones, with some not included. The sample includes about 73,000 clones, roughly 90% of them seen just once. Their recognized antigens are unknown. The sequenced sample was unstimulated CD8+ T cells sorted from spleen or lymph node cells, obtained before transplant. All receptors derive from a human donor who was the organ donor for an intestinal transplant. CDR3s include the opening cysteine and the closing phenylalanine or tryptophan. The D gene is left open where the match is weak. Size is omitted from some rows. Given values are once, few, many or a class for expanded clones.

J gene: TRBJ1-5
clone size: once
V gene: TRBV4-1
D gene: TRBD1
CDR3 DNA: TGCGCCAGCAGCGGGACAGTGAATCAGCCCCAGCATTTT
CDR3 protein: CASSGTVNQPQHF

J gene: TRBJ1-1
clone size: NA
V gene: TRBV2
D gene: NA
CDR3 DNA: TGTGCCAGCAGCGCGGGAGTTAACACTGAAGCTTTCTTT
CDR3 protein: CASSAGVNTEAFF

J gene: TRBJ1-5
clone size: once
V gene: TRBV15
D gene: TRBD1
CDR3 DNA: TGTGCCACCAGCAGCCCGGACAGGGTATACCAGCCCCAGCATTTT
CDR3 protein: CATSSPDRVYQPQHF

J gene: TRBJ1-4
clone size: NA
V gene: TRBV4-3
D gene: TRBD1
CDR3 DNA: TGCGCCAGCAGCCAAGCCTGGGACAGAGTTGCAACTAATGAAAAACTGTTTTTT
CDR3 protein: CASSQAWDRVATNEKLFF

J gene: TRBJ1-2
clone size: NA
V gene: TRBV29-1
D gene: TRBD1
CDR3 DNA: TGCAGCGCCGGCGGGACAGATACTAACTATGGCTACACCTTC
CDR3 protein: CSAGGTDTNYGYTF

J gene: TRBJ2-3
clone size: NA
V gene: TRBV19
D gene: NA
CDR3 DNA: TGTGCCAGTAGTACCTTCACAGATACGCAGTATTTT
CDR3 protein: CASSTFTDTQYF

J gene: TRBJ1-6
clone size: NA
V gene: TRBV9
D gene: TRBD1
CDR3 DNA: TGTGCCAGCAGCTTCCCGGGGACAGAACTTAATTCACCCCTCCACTTT
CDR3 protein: CASSFPGTELNSPLHF

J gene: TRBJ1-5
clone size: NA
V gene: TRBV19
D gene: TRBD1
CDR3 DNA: TGTGCCAGTGGACAGGGTGGTCAGCCCCAGCATTTT
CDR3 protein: CASGQGGQPQHF

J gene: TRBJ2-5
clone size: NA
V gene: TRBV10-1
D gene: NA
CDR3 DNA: TGCGCCAGCAGTGAGTCAGGTAGAGGGCAAGAGACCCAGTACTTC
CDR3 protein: CASSESGRGQETQYF

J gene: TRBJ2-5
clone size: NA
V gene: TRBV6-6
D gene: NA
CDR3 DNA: TGTGCCAGCAGTTCCATAGCAACACAAGAGACCCAGTACTTC
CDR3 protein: CASSSIATQETQYF

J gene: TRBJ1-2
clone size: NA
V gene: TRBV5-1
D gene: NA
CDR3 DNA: TGCGCCAGCAGCTTGGTCCCAGAGCGTCAGTATGGCTACACCTTC
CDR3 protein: CASSLVPERQYGYTF

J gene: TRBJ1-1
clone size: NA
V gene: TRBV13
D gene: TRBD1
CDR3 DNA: TGTGCCAGCAGCCATAACCGACAGGGTCGTCCTGAAGCTTTCTTT
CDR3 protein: CASSHNRQGRPEAFF

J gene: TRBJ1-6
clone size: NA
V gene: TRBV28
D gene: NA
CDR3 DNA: TGTGCCAGCATCCTTAGCTCCTATAATTCACCCCTCCACTTT
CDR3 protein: CASILSSYNSPLHF

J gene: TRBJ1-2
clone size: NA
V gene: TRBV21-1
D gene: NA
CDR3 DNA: TGTGCCAGCAGCAAACAAAATAACTATGGCTACACCTTC
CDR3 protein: CASSKQNNYGYTF

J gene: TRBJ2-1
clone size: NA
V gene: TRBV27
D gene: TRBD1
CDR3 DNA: TGTGCCAGCAGTTTATTAGGGACAGGGGTCAATGAGCAGTTCTTC
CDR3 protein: CASSLLGTGVNEQFF

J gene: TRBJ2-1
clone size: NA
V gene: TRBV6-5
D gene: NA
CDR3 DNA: TGTGCCAGCAGTTACTCAGGAGGGCGGGATGAGCAGTTCTTC
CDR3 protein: CASSYSGGRDEQFF

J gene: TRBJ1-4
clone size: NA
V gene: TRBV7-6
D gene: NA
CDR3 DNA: TGTGCCAGCAGCTTAGGCGGGGGGCGGGTTGAAAAACTGTTTTTT
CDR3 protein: CASSLGGGRVEKLFF

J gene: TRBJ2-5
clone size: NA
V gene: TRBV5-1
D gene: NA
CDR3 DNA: TGCGCCAGCAGCTCTTCAGAGACCCAGTACTTC
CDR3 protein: CASSSSETQYF

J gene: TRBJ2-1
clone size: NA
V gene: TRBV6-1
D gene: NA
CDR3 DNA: TGTGCCAGCAGTGAAAGAGGGAATGAGCAGTTCTTC
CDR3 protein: CASSERGNEQFF

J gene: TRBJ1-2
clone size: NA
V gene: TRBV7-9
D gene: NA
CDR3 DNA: TGTGCCAGCAGCTGGCCCGGGGGGGACGGCTACACCTTC
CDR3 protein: CASSWPGGDGYTF

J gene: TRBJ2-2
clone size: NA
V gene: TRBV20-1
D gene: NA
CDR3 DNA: TGCAGTGCCCCTAGGGAGGGGGAGCTGTTTTTT
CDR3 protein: CSAPREGELFF

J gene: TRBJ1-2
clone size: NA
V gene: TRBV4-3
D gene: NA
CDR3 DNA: TGCGCCAGCAGCCAAGATTTGGGGCGGCCTAACTATGGCTACACCTTC
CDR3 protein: CASSQDLGRPNYGYTF

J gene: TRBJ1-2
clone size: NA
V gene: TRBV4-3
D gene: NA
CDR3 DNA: TGCGCCAGCAGCCAAGATCACGGGGGGGGGTCAGGGGTATATGGCTACACCTTC
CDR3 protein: CASSQDHGGGSGVYGYTF

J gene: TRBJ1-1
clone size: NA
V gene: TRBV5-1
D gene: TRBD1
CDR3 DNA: TGCGCCAGCAGCTTGGGACAGGGGACGAACACTGAAGCTTTCTTT
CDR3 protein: CASSLGQGTNTEAFF

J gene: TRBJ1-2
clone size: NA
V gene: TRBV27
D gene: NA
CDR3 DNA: TGTGCCAGCAGTTTTCACATCTCCGGGAAGCCCAATGGCTACACCTTC
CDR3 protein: CASSFHISGKPNGYTF

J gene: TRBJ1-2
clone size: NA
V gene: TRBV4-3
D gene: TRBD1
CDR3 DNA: TGCGCCAGCAGCCAATCGGGACAGGGGGACTATGGCTACACCTTC
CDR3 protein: CASSQSGQGDYGYTF

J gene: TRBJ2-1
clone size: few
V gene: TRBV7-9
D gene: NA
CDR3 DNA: TGTGCCAGCAGCTTATCTAGCCGCAATGAGCAGTTCTTC
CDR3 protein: CASSLSSRNEQFF

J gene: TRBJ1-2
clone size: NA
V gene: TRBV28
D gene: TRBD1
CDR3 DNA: TGTGCCAGCAGTTTAGATGACAGGGGACACTATGGCTACACCTTC
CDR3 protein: CASSLDDRGHYGYTF

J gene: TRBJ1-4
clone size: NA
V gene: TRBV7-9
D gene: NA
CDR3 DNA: TGTGCCAGCAGCTTAGAGGGCGGGTCAACTAATGAAAAACTGTTTTTT
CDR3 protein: CASSLEGGSTNEKLFF

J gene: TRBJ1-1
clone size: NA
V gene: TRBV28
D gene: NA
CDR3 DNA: TGTGCCAGCAGTGAACCGGGACAACGTGAAGCTTTCTTT
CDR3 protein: CASSEPGQREAFF

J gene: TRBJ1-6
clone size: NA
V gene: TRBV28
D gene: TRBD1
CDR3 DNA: TGTGCCAGCAGTCTAAGGGGGCAGACAGACAATTCACCCCTCCACTTT
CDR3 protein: CASSLRGQTDNSPLHF

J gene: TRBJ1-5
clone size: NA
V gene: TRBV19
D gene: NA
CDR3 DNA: TGTGCCAGTAGTATACCTCGAGAGGGAGGGCATCAGCCCCAGCATTTT
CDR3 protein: CASSIPREGGHQPQHF

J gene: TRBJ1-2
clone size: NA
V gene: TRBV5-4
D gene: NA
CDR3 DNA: TGTGCCAGCAGACCGGACTTCTATGGCTACACCTTC
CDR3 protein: CASRPDFYGYTF

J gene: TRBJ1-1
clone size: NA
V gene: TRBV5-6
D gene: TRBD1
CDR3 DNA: TGTGCCAGCAGCGCCCGACAGGGAAACACTGAAGCTTTCTTT
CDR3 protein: CASSARQGNTEAFF

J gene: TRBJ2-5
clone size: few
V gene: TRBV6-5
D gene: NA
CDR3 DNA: TGTGCCAGCAGTTACCTCGGGGGAGAGACCCAGTACTTC
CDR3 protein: CASSYLGGETQYF

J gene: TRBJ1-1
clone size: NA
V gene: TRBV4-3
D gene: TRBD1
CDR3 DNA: TGCGCCAGCAGCCAAGATAGGACAGGGGGCATGAACACTGAAGCTTTCTTT
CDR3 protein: CASSQDRTGGMNTEAFF

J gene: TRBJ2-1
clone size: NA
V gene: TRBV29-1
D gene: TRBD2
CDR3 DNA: TGCAGCGTTGGGACTAGCGGGGGGGCCTACAATGAGCAGTTCTTC
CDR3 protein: CSVGTSGGAYNEQFF

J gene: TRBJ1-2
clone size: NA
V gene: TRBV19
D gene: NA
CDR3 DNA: TGTGCCAGTAGTATGTCGGGGGGCCCACTGAGAGGCTACACCTTC
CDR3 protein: CASSMSGGPLRGYTF

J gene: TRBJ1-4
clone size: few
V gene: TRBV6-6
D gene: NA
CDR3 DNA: TGTGCCAGCAGCCTTACCCCGACAGGCAATAATGAAAAACTGTTTTTT
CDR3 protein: CASSLTPTGNNEKLFF

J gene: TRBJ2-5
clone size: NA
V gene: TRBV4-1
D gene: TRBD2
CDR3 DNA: TGCGCCAGCAGCCCTCGGGGGGGCCTCGAGACCCAGTACTTC
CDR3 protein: CASSPRGGLETQYF

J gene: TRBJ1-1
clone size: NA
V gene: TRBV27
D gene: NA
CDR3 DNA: TGTGCCAGCAGTTTATCGCAGGTGAACACTGAAGCTTTCTTT
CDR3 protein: CASSLSQVNTEAFF

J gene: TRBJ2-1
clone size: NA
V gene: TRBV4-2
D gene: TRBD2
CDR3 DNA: TGTGCCAGCAGCCAAGAACGGAGCGGGGGGAATGAGCAGTTCTTC
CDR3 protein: CASSQERSGGNEQFF

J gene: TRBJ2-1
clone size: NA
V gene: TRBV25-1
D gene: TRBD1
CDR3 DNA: TGTGCCAGCAGTGACTACAGGGGTTCCTACAATGAGCAGTTCTTC
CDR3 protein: CASSDYRGSYNEQFF

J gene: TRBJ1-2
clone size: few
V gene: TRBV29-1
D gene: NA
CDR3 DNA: TGCAGCGTGTCAGGGGCTAGGGGCTACACCTTC
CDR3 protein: CSVSGARGYTF

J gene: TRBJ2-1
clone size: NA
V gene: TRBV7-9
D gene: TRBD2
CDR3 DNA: TGTGCCAGCAGCGCCTCTAGCGGGGGCTACAATGAGCAGTTCTTC
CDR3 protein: CASSASSGGYNEQFF

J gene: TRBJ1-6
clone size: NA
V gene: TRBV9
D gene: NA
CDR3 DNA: TGTGCCAGCAGCGGGGGGACCGGGAGCTCCTATAATTCACCCCTCCACTTT
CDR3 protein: CASSGGTGSSYNSPLHF

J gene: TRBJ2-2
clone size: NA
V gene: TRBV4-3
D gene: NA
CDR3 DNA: TGCGCCAGCAGCCAGGCGACATTCACCGGGGAGCTGTTTTTT
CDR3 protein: CASSQATFTGELFF

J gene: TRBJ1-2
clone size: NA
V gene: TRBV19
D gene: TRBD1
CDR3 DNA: TGTGCCAGTAGTATAGTGACAGGGGGGCACTATGGCTACACCTTC
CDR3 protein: CASSIVTGGHYGYTF

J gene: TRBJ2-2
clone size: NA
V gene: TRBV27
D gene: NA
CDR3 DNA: TGTGCCAGCAGCCGCCCTTCTGCAGGGGAGGGCACCGGGGAGCTGTTTTTT
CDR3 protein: CASSRPSAGEGTGELFF

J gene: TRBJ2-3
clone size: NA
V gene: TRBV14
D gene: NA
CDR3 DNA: TGTGCCAGCAGCCAAGATCTTATAGGGGGTCATACGCAGTATTTT
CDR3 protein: CASSQDLIGGHTQYF

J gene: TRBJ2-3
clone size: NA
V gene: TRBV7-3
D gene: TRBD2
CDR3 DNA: TGTGCCAGCAGCTCGATGACTAGCCCGCTTGGGGATACGCAGTATTTT
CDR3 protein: CASSSMTSPLGDTQYF

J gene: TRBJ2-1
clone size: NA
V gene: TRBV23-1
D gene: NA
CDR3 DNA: TGCGCCAGCAGTCAATCTGAGCACCTGTACAATGAGCAGTTCTTC
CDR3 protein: CASSQSEHLYNEQFF

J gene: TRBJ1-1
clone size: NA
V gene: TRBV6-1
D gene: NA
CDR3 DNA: TGTGCCAGCAGTTCCCCACTAGGGATGGTGACTGAAGCTTTCTTT
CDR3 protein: CASSSPLGMVTEAFF